Presented here are 19 T cell receptor beta chains from one specimen sequenced in a study of cytomegalovirus exposure and HLA in healthy donors. The PCR had 60 Vbeta and 13 Jbeta primers. Some clones are missing from TCRdb's copy, which holds only in-frame ones; the method was immunoSEQ multiplex PCR. The sample includes around 200,000 clones, about four fifths of them seen just once. Sequenced sample: PBMCs. The receptor set was obtained from a man in his forties in good health and CMV-seropositive.

V usage is TRBV27 and J usage is TRBJ2-3; the match to TRBD2 covers 11 bases. Germline CDR1 reads MNHEY; CDR2 reads SMNVEV (reference sequence). V lost 3 bases to trimming and J lost 5 bases; unmatched junction nucleotides: 10. CDR3 length: 17 residues. The CDR3 DNA reads TGTGCCAGCAGTTTTCGCTCGACTAGCGGGATGGGAGATACGCAGTATTTT. This sequence encodes CASSFRSTSGMGDTQYF.

This clone was recorded a few times. This chain joins TRBV5-6 and TRBJ1-2, with 7 nucleotides matching TRBD1. The CDR3 sequence is 14 residues long. In germline, CDR1 is SGHDT, CDR2 YYEEEE. The V and J ends lost 0 bases and 4 bases, in that order; junction bases with no gene match: 3. CDR3 region: CASSLGRTGYGYTF. CDR3 nucleotides: TGTGCCAGCAGCTTGGGTAGGACAGGCTATGGCTACACCTTC.

The V and J genes are TRBV27 and TRBJ1-5; D unclear. The CDR3 spans 13 residues. Germline V gene sequence: CDR1 MNHEY, CDR2 SMNVEV (reference sequence). Between the trimmed V and J ends, which lost 4 bases and 3 bases, there was a span of 7 bases. The CDR3 DNA reads as TGTGCCAGCAGTTACAGCCTCAATCAGCCCCAGCATTTT. It translates to CASSYSLNQPQHF.

V gene TRBV2 combines with J gene TRBJ2-5, with no clear D. The CDR3 extends over 11 amino acids. Trimming removed 7 bases from V and 4 bases from J, with 7 bases in between. CDR1 SNHLY and CDR2 FYNNEI come from the germline V gene. The CDR3 sequence: CASTGSETQYF. CDR3 nucleotide sequence: TGTGCCAGCACCGGGTCAGAGACCCAGTACTTC.

In its sample, this clone was seen a few times. This chain's CDR3 is CASSLFGGSYEQYV. The CDR3 nucleotides read TGTGCCAGCAGCTTATTCGGCGGATCCTACGAGCAGTACGTC. This chain links TRBV7-8 with TRBJ2-7; D not resolved. Germline lookup yields CDR1 SGHVS and CDR2 FQNEAQ. The V end was cut by 2 bases, the J end by 1 base, with 9 bases between. The CDR3 is 14 amino acids.

This clone was observed a few times. V and J are TRBV29-1 and TRBJ2-5; TRBD2 matches 8 bases. Germline trimming cut 4 bases from V and 4 bases from J; bases unmatched to any gene: 8. CDR3 length equals 14 residues. From germline, CDR1 is SQVTM and CDR2 ANQGSEA. The CDR3 nucleotides are TGCAGCGTTGTAGCGGGGCGATTAGGAGAGACCCAGTACTTC. Protein product: CSVVAGRLGETQYF.

This chain links TRBV7-9 with TRBJ2-7; 12 bases agree with TRBD2. V was clipped by 3 bases and J by 0 bases; unmatched bases: 3. The CDR3 is made up of 16 amino acids. Germline V gene data show CDR1 as SEHNR and CDR2 as FQNEAQ (reference sequence). The CDR3: CASSLGLAGTSYEQYF. CDR3 DNA sequence: TGTGCCAGCAGCTTGGGACTAGCGGGCACCTCCTACGAGCAGTACTTC.

The chain uses TRBV19 and TRBJ2-3; TRBD1 aligns across 7 bases. CDR3 length: 14 amino acids. Germline CDR1 reads LNHDA; CDR2 reads SQIVND (reference sequence). Germline trimming cut 9 bases from V and 1 base from J; bases unmatched to any gene: 7. The DNA for the CDR3 is TGTGCCAGCGTAGATACAGGGGGCACAGATACGCAGTATTTT. This translates into CASVDTGGTDTQYF.

This clone was observed a single time. The chain employs TRBV6-5 and TRBJ2-3, with 9 bases that match TRBD2. The CDR3 loop spans 14 amino acids. Unmatched junction bases numbered 4, after V lost 4 bases and J lost 5 bases. The germline CDR1 and CDR2 sequences are MNHEY and SVGAGI. CDR3 sequence reads: CASSLAGAGDTQYF. The CDR3 DNA follows: TGTGCCAGCAGTTTAGCGGGAGCGGGAGATACGCAGTATTTT.

The genes are TRBV19 and TRBJ1-1, with D possibly matching TRBD1 (5 bases). V lost 10 bases and J 0 bases, leaving 12 bases between the germline ends. The germline V gene has CDR1 LNHDA and CDR2 SQIVND (reference sequence). This CDR3 contains 13 residues. CDR3 nucleotides: TGTGCCACTAGGGACTTACTGAACACTGAAGCTTTCTTT. It yields the protein CATRDLLNTEAFF.

This chain joins TRBV6-1 and TRBJ1-2; no reliable D call. V was trimmed by 1 base and J by 6 bases, leaving 9 bases between them. Germline CDR1 MNHNS, CDR2 SASEGT. The CDR3 is made up of 13 amino acids. In nucleotides, the CDR3 is TGTGCCAGCAGTGAAGAAGGAGGAAATGGCTACACCTTC. Its protein product is CASSEEGGNGYTF.

The chain joins TRBV28 to TRBJ1-2; 10 positions match TRBD1. Germline-derived CDR1 and CDR2 are MDHEN and SYDVKM. The ends lost 2 bases at V and 8 bases at J; junction bases unmatched: 8. The CDR3 runs 15 residues. The CDR3 reads CASSLPGTGVLGYTF. In nucleotides, the CDR3 is TGTGCCAGCAGTTTACCGGGGACAGGGGTTTTGGGCTACACCTTC.

The rearrangement uses TRBV1 and TRBJ1-1; TRBD1 is the table's D call, not checked against the DNA. TRBV1 constitutes a pseudogene. This CDR3 is 15 amino acids long. The CDR3 protein is CTSSPGNGWNTEAFF. The CDR3 DNA is TGCACCAGCAGCCCAGGAAACGGCTGGAACACTGAAGCTTTCTTT.

V is TRBV19 and J is TRBJ2-7, with TRBD1 matching over 8 bases. This CDR3 is built from 14 residues. J was trimmed by 2 bases and V by 10 bases; bases with no gene match: 10. The germline CDR1 and CDR2 sequences are LNHDA and SQIVND (reference sequence). CDR3 nucleotides: TGTGCCACACGAGGCAGGACAGGGACCTACGAGCAGTACTTC. Amino acids: CATRGRTGTYEQYF.

The chain recombines TRBV4-2 with TRBJ2-3; D may be TRBD2 (5 bases). The CDR3 is made up of 17 amino acids. The V end was cut by 0 bases, the J end by 0 bases, with 13 bases between. In germline, CDR1 is LGHNA, CDR2 YNFKEQ. The CDR3 sequence is CASSQEAGGISTDTQYF. Written as DNA, the CDR3 is TGTGCCAGCAGCCAAGAGGCGGGCGGTATTAGCACAGATACGCAGTATTTT.

V usage is TRBV30 and J usage is TRBJ2-5; a possible D gene is TRBD2 (5 bases). Trimming shortened V by 2 bases and J by 5 bases, and 12 bases separated the two germline ends. CDR1 GTSNPN and CDR2 SVGIG come from the germline V gene (reference sequence). The CDR3 loop spans 13 amino acids. As DNA, the CDR3 is TGTGCCTGGAGTAGGTGGGAGCGGGAGACCCAGTACTTC. Translation gives CAWSRWERETQYF.

This clone occurred a few times. V is TRBV11-3 and J is TRBJ1-4; perhaps TRBD1 as D (5 bases). The CDR3 is 15 residues long. CDR1 is SGHNT and CDR2 is YENEEA in the germline V gene. V lost 0 bases, J lost 8 bases, and 13 bases lay in between. CDR3: CASSLEEGRGEKLFF. CDR3 coding DNA: TGTGCCAGCAGCTTAGAAGAGGGGCGGGGAGAAAAACTGTTTTTT.

This clone was counted a single time. J is TRBJ2-3 and V is TRBV2; TRBD1 matches at 8 bases. This CDR3 region has 15 residues. V was pared by 8 bases and J by 3 bases, with 10 bases of the junction left unmatched. The germline gives CDR1 SNHLY, CDR2 FYNNEI. This CDR3 reads CASRLGQGATDTQYF. The DNA of the CDR3 is TGTGCCAGCCGACTAGGGCAGGGGGCTACAGATACGCAGTATTTT. Full variable domain (outside the CDR3, taken from reference TRBV2 and TRBJ2-3): EPEVTQTPSHQVTQMGQEVILRCVPISNHLYFYWYRQILGQKVEFLVSFYNNEISEKSEIFDDQFSVERPDGSNFTLKIRSTKLEDSAMYFCASRLGQGATDTQYFGPGTRLTVL.

Only a few counts were recorded for this clone. The chain links TRBV28 to TRBJ1-5; D is unclear. CDR3 length equals 14 residues. V lost 6 bases and J 6 bases, leaving 15 bases between the germline ends. CDR1 is MDHEN, CDR2 SYDVKM, per germline. CDR3 sequence reads: CASSRGGSSQPQHF. The CDR3 DNA follows: TGTGCCAGCAGCCGCGGAGGGTCGAGTCAGCCCCAGCATTTT.